These 27 T cell receptor beta chains originate from one sample sequenced in a study of shared clonotypes between healthy human individuals. Profiled with immunoSEQ multiplex PCR; TCRdb holds only in-frame clones, not every one. The data hold about 1 million clones, with about 75% observed a single time. The sequenced sample consisted of memory CD4+ T cells sorted from blood. Subset: CD45RA-negative fraction. These receptors were collected from a man aged 18-30 years in good health.

The chain uses TRBV27 and TRBJ2-2; 11 bases line up with TRBD2. V lost 5 bases to trimming and J lost 6 bases; unmatched junction nucleotides: 5. This CDR3 has 15 residues. Germline assignment: CDR1 MNHEY and CDR2 SMNVEV (reference sequence). CDR3 nucleotides: TGTGCCAGCAGTACTAGCGGGAGAGTAGCCGGGGAGCTGTTTTTT. The encoded protein is CASSTSGRVAGELFF.

This clone has a handful of counts. V gene TRBV2 combines with J gene TRBJ2-6; 7 positions agree with TRBD2. CDR1 is SNHLY, CDR2 FYNNEI, per germline. V gave up 5 bases and J gave up 4 bases; unmatched junction bases: 14. The CDR3 has 18 amino acids. The DNA of the CDR3 is TGTGCCAGCAGTAGTCCGACTAGCTTATTAAAGGGGGCCAACGTCCTGACTTTC. Protein product: CASSSPTSLLKGANVLTF. Based on the CDR3 plus reference TRBV2 and TRBJ2-6, the full variable domain is EPEVTQTPSHQVTQMGQEVILRCVPISNHLYFYWYRQILGQKVEFLVSFYNNEISEKSEIFDDQFSVERPDGSNFTLKIRSTKLEDSAMYFCASSSPTSLLKGANVLTFGAGSRLTVL.

There are a few counts of this clone. The genes are TRBV5-4 and TRBJ2-7; D not resolved. CDR1 is SGHNT and CDR2 is YYREEE in the germline V gene (reference sequence). The CDR3 has 11 amino acids. The V and J ends lost 4 bases and 3 bases respectively, with 5 bases between them. CDR3 residues: CASSNHYEQYF. The CDR3 DNA sequence: TGTGCCAGCAGCAACCACTACGAGCAGTACTTC.

The V call is TRBV28, the J call TRBJ1-5; tentatively, D is TRBD1 (6 bases). Trimming removed 7 bases at V and 13 bases at J, with 17 bases between. Germline loops: CDR1 MDHEN, CDR2 SYDVKM. CDR3 length: 12 residues. CDR3 in amino acids: CASTSDRNSQHF. The CDR3 DNA is TGTGCCAGCACCTCTGACAGGAATTCGCAGCATTTT.

This chain uses TRBV9 with TRBJ2-3, with a weak D call TRBD1 (6 bases). This CDR3 spans 16 amino acids. V lost 0 bases and J 4 bases, leaving 15 bases between the germline ends. CDR1 SGDLS and CDR2 YYNGEE come from the germline V gene. The CDR3, as DNA: TGTGCCAGCAGCGTAGGCCTGGGGGCAGGGGCAGATACGCAGTATTTT. Translation gives CASSVGLGAGADTQYF.

In the case of this clone: Other DNA sequences within the sample encode an identical CDR3. Here the CDR3 reads CASSLQGTDTQYF. In DNA, the CDR3 is TGCGCCAGCAGCTTACAGGGCACAGATACGCAGTATTTT. This sequence joins TRBV5-1 and TRBJ2-3; D is perhaps TRBD1 (5 bases). CDR3 length: 13 residues. Trimming took 2 bases from V and 1 from J, leaving 5 bases between them. Looked up from germline, CDR1 is SGHRS and CDR2 is YFSETQ.

This clone has a single count. The chain joins TRBV13 to TRBJ1-5; perhaps TRBD1 as D (6 bases). The V gene's germline CDR1 is PRHDT and CDR2 FYEKMQ (reference sequence). The germline V and J ends were trimmed by 0 bases and 4 bases, with 13 bases remaining between them. This CDR3 has 16 amino acids. This CDR3 reads CASSLGGARGNQPQHF. As DNA, the CDR3 is TGTGCCAGCAGCTTAGGGGGGGCGCGGGGTAATCAGCCCCAGCATTTT.

This clone was detected once. The chain joins TRBV2 to TRBJ1-1, with TRBD1 identical over 9 bases. V lost 7 bases and J lost 4; bases outside the gene matches: 10. In germline, CDR1 is SNHLY, CDR2 FYNNEI. The CDR3 runs 15 residues. The CDR3 DNA reads as TGTGCCAGCACCTCCGCCTGGGGACAGGGCACTGAAGCTTTCTTT. Its protein is CASTSAWGQGTEAFF.

The chain carries TRBV7-2 and TRBJ2-3; the D is unclear. Looked up from germline, CDR1 is SGHTA and CDR2 is FQGNSA. This CDR3 has 11 amino acids. Trimming pared 2 bases from V and 11 bases from J, leaving 8 bases between. The CDR3 DNA reads TGTGCCAGCAGCTTAATAGGGATGCAGTATTTT. It specifies CASSLIGMQYF.

The chain employs TRBV28 and TRBJ1-2; D gene ambiguous. CDR3 size: 11 residues. The germline V and J ends were trimmed by 6 bases and 7 bases, with 9 bases remaining between them. CDR1 is MDHEN, CDR2 SYDVKM, per germline. The CDR3 nucleotides are TGTGCCAGCAGCGACACTATTGGCTACACCTTC. Its protein product is CASSDTIGYTF.

The chain has TRBV5-6 and TRBJ2-2; no clear D. The germline V gene has CDR1 SGHDT and CDR2 YYEEEE. The V end lost 4 bases, the J end lost 6 bases, and 13 bases lay between the germline ends. The CDR3 runs to 14 residues. Here the CDR3 reads CASSLGERAGELFF. CDR3 bases: TGTGCCAGCAGCCTCGGAGAGAGAGCCGGGGAGCTGTTTTTT.

J is TRBJ2-6 and V is TRBV19; 9 bases agree with TRBD1. Germline V gives CDR1 LNHDA, CDR2 SQIVND (reference sequence). There are 17 residues in the CDR3. The trim removed 5 bases at V and 1 base at J, leaving 6 bases unmatched. The CDR3 region is CASSPDRGFSGANVLTF. CDR3 in DNA: TGTGCCAGTAGTCCGGACAGGGGTTTTTCTGGGGCCAACGTCCTGACTTTC.

The chain carries TRBV11-2 and TRBJ1-1, with TRBD1 as a possible D gene (6 bases). Per germline, CDR1 SGHAT and CDR2 FQNNGV. V lost 2 bases and J lost 1, with 8 bases in between. This CDR3 is built from 14 residues. The CDR3 loop is CASSLRGGNTEAFF. In nucleotides, the CDR3 is TGTGCCAGCAGCTTACGAGGGGGGAACACTGAAGCTTTCTTT. The variable domain in full, completed from reference TRBV11-2 and TRBJ1-1, reads EAGVAQSPRYKIIEKRQSVAFWCNPISGHATLYWYQQILGQGPKLLIQFQNNGVVDDSQLPKDRFSAERLKGVDSTLKIQPAKLEDSAVYLCASSLRGGNTEAFFGQGTRLTVV.

V gene TRBV5-4 combines with J gene TRBJ2-3, with 7 bases that match TRBD2. Germline CDR1 SGHNT, CDR2 YYREEE (reference sequence). The CDR3 has 17 residues. After removal of 0 bases from V and 0 bases from J, the junction contained 7 bases not matched to a gene. In DNA, the CDR3 is TGTGCCAGCAGCTTGGATCCCAGCGGGGTCAGCACAGATACGCAGTATTTT. Its protein product is CASSLDPSGVSTDTQYF.

This rearrangement joins TRBV18 to TRBJ1-5; weak D call: TRBD1 (6 bases). Germline loops: CDR1 KGHSH, CDR2 LQKENI. The CDR3 loop spans 15 amino acids. The V end was cut by 3 bases, the J end by 2 bases, with 11 bases between. The CDR3 nucleotides are TGTGCCAGCTCACCTCTGGGGGCGGGCAATCAGCCCCAGCATTTT. This sequence encodes CASSPLGAGNQPQHF. Based on the CDR3 plus reference TRBV18 and TRBJ1-5, the full variable domain is NAGVMQNPRHLVRRRGQEARLRCSPMKGHSHVYWYRQLPEEGLKFMVYLQKENIIDESGMPKERFSAEFPKEGPSILRIQQVVRGDSAAYFCASSPLGAGNQPQHFGDGTRLSIL.

V gene TRBV11-2 combines with J gene TRBJ1-3; D ambiguous. In germline, CDR1 is SGHAT, CDR2 FQNNGV. V was pared by 2 bases and J by 3 bases, with 11 bases between. This CDR3 is 15 amino acids long. CDR3 loop: CASSLSWGSGNTIYF. CDR3 bases: TGTGCCAGCAGCTTATCGTGGGGTAGTGGAAACACCATATATTTT.

The chain has TRBV19 and TRBJ1-4; the match to TRBD1 covers 8 bases. With V trimmed by 4 bases and J by 4 bases, 5 bases remained unmatched. The CDR3 totals 15 residues. The V gene's germline CDR1 is LNHDA and CDR2 SQIVND (reference sequence). The CDR3 is CASSNQGAINEKLFF. CDR3 bases: TGTGCCAGTAGTAATCAGGGGGCGATTAATGAAAAACTGTTTTTT.

A note on this clone: A much larger clonotype is one base distant, so this may be a read error. The V and J genes are TRBV11-1 and TRBJ1-4, with TRBD1 identical over 7 bases. The V gene's germline CDR1 is SGHAT and CDR2 FQDESV (reference sequence). Trimming took 6 bases from V and 9 from J; bases not matched to a gene: 4. This CDR3 comprises 12 residues. The CDR3 DNA sequence: TGTGCCAGCAGACAGGGGAAAAAAAAACTGTTTTTT. Translating gives CASRQGKKKLFF.

J is TRBJ1-3 and V is TRBV9; D possibly corresponds to TRBD1 (5 bases). Germline loops: CDR1 SGDLS, CDR2 YYNGEE. The length of the CDR3 is 16 residues. Trimming left V 0 bases short and J 0 bases short, with 10 bases between. The CDR3 sequence is CASSVEGHSSGNTIYF. CDR3 sequence (DNA): TGTGCCAGCAGCGTAGAGGGGCATAGCTCTGGAAACACCATATATTTT.

Points on this clone: Other DNA sequences in the same sample also yield this CDR3. The gene calls are TRBV5-1 and TRBJ1-3; the D is unclear. The V and J ends lost 0 bases and 7 bases respectively, with 8 bases between them. This CDR3 comprises 13 residues. Germline CDR1 SGHRS, CDR2 YFSETQ. CDR3 in amino acids: CASSLGPGNTIYF. CDR3 in DNA: TGCGCCAGCAGCTTGGGCCCCGGGAACACCATATATTTT.

This chain joins TRBV7-9 and TRBJ1-4; D gene ambiguous. The CDR3 extends over 13 amino acids. Per the germline V gene, CDR1 is SEHNR and CDR2 is FQNEAQ (reference sequence). V lost 2 bases to trimming and J lost 3 bases, with 4 bases between them. As DNA, the CDR3 is TGTGCCAGCAGCTTATATCCTAATGAAAAACTGTTTTTT. This gives the protein CASSLYPNEKLFF.

The chain links TRBV7-6 to TRBJ2-7; D is ambiguous. The CDR3 has 12 amino acids. Trimming cost V 5 bases and J 5 bases, with 10 bases left between them. Germline CDR1 reads SGHVS; CDR2 reads FNYEAQ. The CDR3: CASSHLSDEQYF. CDR3 coding DNA: TGTGCCAGCAGCCACTTGTCGGACGAGCAGTACTTC.

The DNA for the CDR3 is TGTGCCAGCAGTTATAATCTAGCCGGAGATACGCAGTATTTT. Amino acids: CASSYNLAGDTQYF. The chain recombines TRBV6-6 with TRBJ2-3, with D perhaps matching TRBD2 (5 bases). V lost 3 bases and J lost 5, with 12 bases in between. The CDR3 has 14 amino acids. Germline loops: CDR1 MNHNY, CDR2 SVGAGI (reference sequence).

J is TRBJ2-1 and V is TRBV5-1; D is ambiguous. V lost 3 bases to trimming and J lost 2 bases, with 12 bases between them. CDR3 length: 15 residues. The germline CDR1 and CDR2 sequences are SGHRS and YFSETQ. This CDR3 reads CASSSTAQPYNEQFF. As DNA, the CDR3 is TGCGCCAGCAGCTCAACAGCTCAGCCCTACAATGAGCAGTTCTTC.

The chain joins TRBV7-9 to TRBJ2-2; D unresolved. Germline CDR1 and CDR2: SEHNR and FQNEAQ (reference sequence). This CDR3 is 15 amino acids long. Trimming took off 3 bases at V and 6 bases at J, with 14 bases between the two ends. The CDR3, as DNA: TGTGCCAGCAGCTTTAACCGGGCTTGGGCCGGGGAGCTGTTTTTT. This codes for CASSFNRAWAGELFF.

A word on this clone: This may be a read error, as it is one base from a much larger clone. At the DNA level, this CDR3 is encoded by other sequences in the same sample as well. This chain uses TRBV5-1 with TRBJ1-1, with D unresolved. V was clipped by 0 bases and J by 5 bases, with 5 bases between them. CDR1 is SGHRS and CDR2 is YFSETQ in the germline V gene. This CDR3 has 12 residues. This CDR3 is CASSLEGTEAFF. CDR3 DNA sequence: TGCGCCAGCAGCTTGGAGGGAACTGAAGCTTTCTTT.

The V gene is TRBV11-2, the J gene TRBJ2-5; D might be TRBD2 (5 bases). CDR1 SGHAT and CDR2 FQNNGV come from the germline V gene. The CDR3 has 14 amino acids. V was shortened by 4 bases and J by 5 bases, with 14 bases between the two germline ends. The chain's CDR3 is CASSSQRSGETQYF. In DNA, the CDR3 is TGTGCCAGCAGCTCCCAGCGGTCCGGGGAGACCCAGTACTTC.